This T cell receptor (beta chain) was recorded in a study of shared clonotypes between healthy human individuals (dated by TCRdb to 2018 to 2020). Study-level background: A couple of women and three men aged 18 to 49 years were included in the cohort. For each donor, three plates each were used for CD4 naive and CD4 memory, two plates were used for CD8 naive, and one plate was used for CD8 memory. To estimate repertoire size and how much clonotype sharing occurs between individuals, the study deeply sequenced the blood TCR repertoires of several healthy adults. Libraries were prepared and TCR repertoires were sequenced by different laboratories using diverse techniques, in order to increase sequencing depth and limit assay-specific biases. Each donor's leukapheresis produced roughly between roughly 0.9 and 8.9 billion PBMCs.

The research as a whole found: Naive subsets generally had larger estimated clonotype richness than memory subsets did. When several donors were compared, the shared fraction of clonotypes was about 5.2% for naive CD4, about 4% for naive CD8, 2.3% for memory CD4, and approximately 0.4% for memory CD8. Sampling was restricted to blood, and TCR repertoires in tissues likely differ from the TCR repertoires found in blood. Even with the large sequencing depth, rarefaction of the sorted-subset datasets indicated that sequencing was incomplete. Pairwise subsampling led to the expectation that sequencing depth would affect the degree of clonotype sharing among donors. Higher generation probabilities were observed for clonotypes shared by all four sorted-subset donors than for non-shared clonotypes. Because the study included a small number of donors, the genetic and exposure-history diversity represented was limited.

This clone was seen only once. Its recognized antigen is unknown. The input lacks base qualities; no much larger clone sits a single base away. For the CD8 naive samples, CD45RO-negative cells were positively selected for CCR7, yielding a CD45RA+CCR7+ population from which TemRA cells were excluded. Donors were healthy HIV-negative adults with no recently reported acute infections or vaccinations. Every donor was a Caucasian adult living in Nashville, Tennessee, USA. Blood was obtained by leukapheresis, after which PBMCs were separated by Ficoll-Histopaque density gradient centrifugation and cryopreserved in liquid nitrogen vapor phase. Analytical flow cytometry was used to check the purity and quantity of every magnetically sorted T cell population. Genomic DNA was isolated from every sorted fraction and measured by UV absorbance on a Nanodrop 2000c. TCR CDR3 regions were amplified from genomic DNA by multiplex PCR using the deep immunoSEQ assay. Genomic DNA extracted from each cell subset was distributed evenly over all wells of several immunoSEQ 96-well plates, and each plate served as one replicate. For sorted subsets, approximately 200 ng of genomic DNA, equivalent to about 30,000 T cell genomes, went into each replicate PCR. The purified libraries were quantified using a Qubit 3.0 fluorometer, sized with a Bioanalyzer 2100, and then quantified again using the KAPA Library Quantification kit. A separate single-read 150-cycle Illumina NextSeq 550 flow cell was used to sequence each immunoSEQ 96-well plate. The study's processing was this. Because the immunoSEQ output held only junctional sequences and lacked quality scores, the filtering could not match the filtering applied to full-length reads. Sequences were annotated with PyIR, a Python wrapper for IgBLAST v1.9, using IMGT germline references to assign V/J genes and CDR3. Reads were filtered out if the reads had weak V/J assignments (E-value above 1e-6), no CDR3, stop codons, out-of-frame junctions, or ambiguous translated residues. V3J clonotypes were defined as sequences sharing an identical inferred V gene, J gene, and CDR3 amino acid sequence. Percentage overlap between repertoires was calculated by dividing the number of shared unique clonotypes by the size of the smaller repertoire. Repertoire richness was assessed with RTK rarefaction, the Chao1 estimator, and Recon v2.1 estimates of unobserved clonotypes. For all TCRbeta clonotypes obtained by the gDNA method from a few donors, generation probabilities were computed with OLGA. Here the immuneACCESS table is served through TCRdb, limited to in-frame sequences with V and J called. Missing clones are a known gap in these copies; in checked studies unresolved V genes cover under half, and the rest lacks a known reason. Clonal size and the V and J genes are those of that table, whereas D and trimming came from the DNA. A total of some 2.1 million clones appear in this sample, about 94% of them only once. The ten top clones hold roughly 1% of the sample.

V trim: 4 bases; J trim: 2 bases; unmatched bases: 3. The germline V gene provides CDR1 SGHDT and CDR2 YYEEEE. CDR3 length: 13 amino acids, cysteine to phenylalanine. Left in the record is the CDR3 DNA by itself, 39 bases read in frame from the first base. The material sequenced was naive CD8+ T cells sorted from blood. The sample's cell subset or site label, in plain terms: CD45RA+CCR7+. The source is a man between 18 and 29 years old in good health. The V and J genes are TRBV5-6 and TRBJ2-7; 7 bases in the middle match TRBD1. CDR3 sequence: CASSPQGTYEQYF. The DNA sequence is given as TGTGCCAGCAGCCCACAGGGGACCTACGAGCAGTACTTC.